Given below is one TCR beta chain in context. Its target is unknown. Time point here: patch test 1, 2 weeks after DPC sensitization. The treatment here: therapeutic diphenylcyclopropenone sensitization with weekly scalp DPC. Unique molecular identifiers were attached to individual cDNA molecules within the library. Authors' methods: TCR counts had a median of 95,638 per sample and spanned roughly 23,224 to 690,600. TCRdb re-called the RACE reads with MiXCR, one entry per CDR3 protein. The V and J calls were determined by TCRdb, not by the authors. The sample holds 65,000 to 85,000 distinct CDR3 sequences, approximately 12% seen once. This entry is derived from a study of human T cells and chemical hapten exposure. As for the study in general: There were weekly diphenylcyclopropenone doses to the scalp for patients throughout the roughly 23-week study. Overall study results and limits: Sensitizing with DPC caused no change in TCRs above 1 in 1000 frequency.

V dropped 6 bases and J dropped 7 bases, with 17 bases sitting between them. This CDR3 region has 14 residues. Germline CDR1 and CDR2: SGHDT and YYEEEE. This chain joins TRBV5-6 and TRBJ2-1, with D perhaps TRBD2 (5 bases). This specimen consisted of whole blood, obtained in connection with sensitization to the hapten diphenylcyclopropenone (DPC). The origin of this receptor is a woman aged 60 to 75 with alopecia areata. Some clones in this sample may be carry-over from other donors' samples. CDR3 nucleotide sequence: TGTGCCAGCACCCTCCGGGGAGTCTGGAATGAGCAGTTCTTC. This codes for CASTLRGVWNEQFF.